Following are 28 T cell receptor beta chains from one sample sequenced in a study of tumor-infiltrating lymphocytes in localized non-small cell lung cancer. The protocol was immunoSEQ multiplex PCR, while the TCRdb copy is restricted to in-frame clones and leaves out a portion. The sample has tens of thousands of clones; 70% to 90% are singletons. Sequenced: lung tumor tissue. These TCRs come from a human donor with non-small cell lung cancer.

The chain recombines TRBV7-2 with TRBJ2-5; unclear D gene. The CDR3 consists of 13 residues. CDR1 is SGHTA and CDR2 is FQGNSA in the germline V gene. V lost 2 bases to trimming and J lost 5 bases, with 9 bases between them. The CDR3 DNA reads TGTGCCAGCAGCTTAAATGGTATCGAGACCCAGTACTTC. This sequence encodes CASSLNGIETQYF.

This clone has a handful of counts. The chain recombines TRBV5-1 with TRBJ1-5, with D uncertain. V lost 4 bases and J lost 4, with 12 bases in between. Germline V gene sequence: CDR1 SGHRS, CDR2 YFSETQ. The CDR3 is 14 residues long. In DNA form, the CDR3 reads TGCGCCAGCAGCCCCGATAGTCTAAATCAGCCCCAGCATTTT. This encodes CASSPDSLNQPQHF.

This clone has a handful of counts. V gene TRBV30 combines with J gene TRBJ1-5, with TRBD1 as a possible D gene (5 bases). V lost 2 bases and J lost 3, with 11 bases in between. CDR3 length: 14 residues. The germline V gene has CDR1 GTSNPN and CDR2 SVGIG (reference sequence). This CDR3 reads CAWSLGTVNQPQHF. The CDR3, as DNA: TGTGCCTGGAGTCTCGGGACGGTCAATCAGCCCCAGCATTTT.

The chain links TRBV4-1 to TRBJ1-5; D not certain. The CDR3 sequence is 15 residues long. The germline gives CDR1 MGHRA, CDR2 YSYEKL. V was shortened by 4 bases and J by 7 bases, with 17 bases between the two germline ends. CDR3 region: CASSPTPTVRQPQHF. CDR3 nucleotides: TGCGCCAGCAGCCCTACGCCGACGGTAAGGCAGCCCCAGCATTTT.

This chain joins TRBV4-1 and TRBJ1-2; D might be TRBD1 (6 bases). The CDR3 has 16 amino acids. Trimming cost V 1 base and J 6 bases, with 18 bases left between them. Germline V gene sequence: CDR1 MGHRA, CDR2 YSYEKL. CDR3 region: CASSQGFARGPHGYTF. CDR3 sequence (DNA): TGCGCCAGCAGCCAAGGATTCGCCAGGGGTCCCCATGGCTACACCTTC.

The rearrangement joins TRBV2 to TRBJ1-1; D call uncertain. Trimming took off 7 bases at V and 4 bases at J, with 13 bases between the two ends. This CDR3 spans 13 amino acids. Germline loops: CDR1 SNHLY, CDR2 FYNNEI. CDR3 sequence: CASIGNGRTEAFF. The CDR3 nucleotides are TGTGCCAGCATCGGTAATGGACGCACTGAAGCTTTCTTT.

The chain combines TRBV7-2 with TRBJ1-1; D may be TRBD1 (6 bases). V was trimmed by 5 bases and J by 2 bases, leaving 9 bases between them. Germline assignment: CDR1 SGHTA and CDR2 FQGNSA. This CDR3 is built from 13 residues. Written as DNA, the CDR3 is TGTGCCAGCAGCCGGGGGGCTAACACTGAAGCTTTCTTT. Translating gives CASSRGANTEAFF.

This clone turned up a few times. The rearrangement uses TRBV30 and TRBJ1-2, with D possibly being TRBD1 (5 bases). V was cut by 1 base and J by 2 bases, with 11 bases left in between. CDR1 and CDR2 (germline): GTSNPN, SVGIG (reference sequence). CDR3 length: 14 residues. CDR3 region: CAWSGGGINYGYTF. CDR3 bases: TGTGCCTGGAGTGGGGGGGGGATAAACTATGGCTACACCTTC.

In its sample, this clone was seen once. The rearrangement joins TRBV25-1 to TRBJ2-7; no clear D. Germline V CDR1 and CDR2: MGHDK, SYGVNS. V lost 4 bases, J lost 5 bases, and 6 bases lay in between. The CDR3 contains 11 residues. CDR3 loop: CASSVGNEQYF. DNA of the CDR3: TGTGCCAGCAGTGTGGGGAACGAGCAGTACTTC.

A single count supports this clone. The chain employs TRBV12-5 and TRBJ2-6; TRBD2 is a possible D gene (6 bases). CDR3 length: 17 residues. Per germline, CDR1 LGHNT and CDR2 FRNRAP. V dropped 0 bases and J dropped 2 bases, with 11 bases sitting between them. The CDR3 sequence: CASGLVAGVAGANVLTF. For the CDR3, the DNA is TGTGCTAGTGGTTTGGTAGCGGGCGTCGCTGGGGCCAACGTCCTGACTTTC.

This clone came up once. The chain carries TRBV29-1 and TRBJ1-4; D is ambiguous. V gave up 2 bases and J gave up 16 bases, with 14 bases separating them. Germline loops: CDR1 SQVTM, CDR2 ANQGSEA. The CDR3 consists of 11 residues. The CDR3 sequence: CSVEMGAIPFF. CDR3 sequence (DNA): TGCAGCGTTGAAATGGGCGCAATCCCGTTTTTT.

The gene calls are TRBV7-9 and TRBJ2-7; the match to TRBD1 covers 7 bases. The CDR3 has 15 residues. The germline V gene has CDR1 SEHNR and CDR2 FQNEAQ (reference sequence). J gave up 5 bases and V 1 base, and 8 bases lay outside the gene matches. CDR3 region: CASSLEGTVTNEQYF. Written as DNA, the CDR3 is TGTGCCAGCAGCTTAGAAGGGACAGTTACCAACGAGCAGTACTTC.

V gene TRBV5-4 combines with J gene TRBJ2-1; 10 bases line up with TRBD2. V lost 1 base and J lost 5; bases outside the gene matches: 6. CDR1 is SGHNT and CDR2 is YYREEE in the germline V gene (reference sequence). This CDR3 has 16 amino acids. DNA for the CDR3: TGTGCCAGCAGCTTGACTAGCGGGGAATTTCACAATGAGCAGTTCTTC. Translating gives CASSLTSGEFHNEQFF.

The chain joins TRBV6-6 to TRBJ2-7; 7 bases align to TRBD2. CDR3 length equals 15 residues. Per germline, CDR1 MNHNY and CDR2 SVGAGI (reference sequence). The trim removed 6 bases at V and 6 bases at J, leaving 14 bases unmatched. This CDR3 reads CASRPPSGTQSEQYF. As DNA, the CDR3 is TGTGCCAGCAGGCCCCCCAGCGGGACGCAGTCCGAGCAGTACTTC.

This clone was seen only a few times. The chain is built from TRBV4-2 and TRBJ1-4; D possibly corresponds to TRBD1 (6 bases). Germline lookup yields CDR1 LGHNA and CDR2 YNFKEQ. V gave up 4 bases and J gave up 5 bases, with 11 bases separating them. The CDR3 is 14 residues long. DNA of the CDR3: TGTGCCAGCAGCCCGGCACAGGGAAATGAAAAACTGTTTTTT. Translating it yields CASSPAQGNEKLFF.

The sample holds a few counts of this clone. The chain carries TRBV11-2 and TRBJ1-5; D call uncertain. CDR1 is SGHAT, CDR2 FQNNGV, per germline. Trimming cost V 0 bases and J 4 bases, with 10 bases left between them. The CDR3 covers 15 residues. CDR3 protein: CASSLEGIGNQPQHF. The CDR3 DNA follows: TGTGCCAGCAGCTTAGAGGGGATCGGTAATCAGCCCCAGCATTTT.

This clone appeared a single time. The chain uses TRBV19 and TRBJ1-6; a possible D gene is TRBD1 (6 bases). The CDR3 is made up of 16 amino acids. V lost 3 bases, J lost 7 bases, and 16 bases lay in between. From germline, CDR1 is LNHDA and CDR2 SQIVND (reference sequence). The CDR3 DNA sequence: TGTGCCAGTAGTATCCGCACGGGGGGGCAGAATTCACCCCTCCACTTT. It translates to CASSIRTGGQNSPLHF. Full variable domain (missing parts from reference TRBV19 and TRBJ1-6): DGGITQSPKYLFRKEGQNVTLSCEQNLNHDAMYWYRQDPGQGLRLIYYSQIVNDFQKGDIAEGYSVSREKKESFPLTVTSAQKNPTAFYLCASSIRTGGQNSPLHFGNGTRLTVT.

This clone was seen only once. The V and J genes are TRBV5-1 and TRBJ2-5, with TRBD2 as a possible D gene (6 bases). The CDR3 has 15 residues. Trimming removed 4 bases at V and 2 bases at J, with 15 bases between. CDR1 SGHRS and CDR2 YFSETQ come from the germline V gene. The CDR3 region is CASSLRLRGQETQYF. The CDR3, as DNA: TGCGCCAGCAGCCTCCGTTTACGGGGGCAAGAGACCCAGTACTTC.

This clone was recorded a few times. The chain recombines TRBV14 with TRBJ2-7; 10 positions match TRBD1. The junction had 4 bases not matched to a gene; V was cut back by 3 bases and J by 2 bases. CDR1 SGHDN and CDR2 FVKESK come from the germline V gene. There are 15 residues in the CDR3. CDR3 bases: TGTGCCAGCAGCCAGGGGACAGGGGACACCTACGAGCAGTACTTC. Its translation: CASSQGTGDTYEQYF.

The chain has TRBV9 and TRBJ2-2; a weak D match, TRBD2 (6 bases). The CDR3 contains 18 residues. V was shortened by 3 bases and J by 6 bases, with 24 bases between the two germline ends. From germline, CDR1 is SGDLS and CDR2 YYNGEE. CDR3 loop: CASSAIAVGLRSAGELFF. The CDR3 nucleotides read TGTGCCAGCAGCGCCATAGCGGTGGGGCTGCGCTCCGCCGGGGAGCTGTTTTTT.

This chain joins TRBV12-5 and TRBJ2-5, with D possibly TRBD2 on 6 matching bases. V was trimmed by 3 bases and J by 4 bases, leaving 15 bases between them. The CDR3 has 15 amino acids. The germline gives CDR1 LGHNT, CDR2 FRNRAP. This chain's CDR3 is CASGLGLAMGETQYF. The CDR3 region has the DNA TGTGCTAGTGGTTTAGGCCTAGCGATGGGAGAGACCCAGTACTTC.

This CDR3 is CASSIVPGNTIYF. As DNA, the CDR3 is TGTGCCAGTAGTATAGTTCCTGGAAACACCATATATTTT. The genes are TRBV19 and TRBJ1-3, with D uncertain. Trimming removed 1 base from V and 2 bases from J, with 3 bases in between. The CDR3 consists of 13 residues. CDR1 and CDR2 from the germline V gene are LNHDA and SQIVND (reference sequence).

This clone was detected a few times. This sequence joins TRBV18 and TRBJ2-7; D might be TRBD1 (5 bases). The CDR3 is 14 residues long. The ends were cut back, 0 bases at V and 5 bases at J, with 11 bases in the middle. Germline-derived CDR1 and CDR2 are KGHSH and LQKENI. The CDR3 reads CASSPPWQGNEQYF. In DNA form, the CDR3 reads TGTGCCAGCTCACCACCTTGGCAGGGCAACGAGCAGTACTTC. The full variable domain, completed using reference TRBV18 and TRBJ2-7, is NAGVMQNPRHLVRRRGQEARLRCSPMKGHSHVYWYRQLPEEGLKFMVYLQKENIIDESGMPKERFSAEFPKEGPSILRIQQVVRGDSAAYFCASSPPWQGNEQYFGPGTRLTVT.

This clone was picked up one time. The chain joins TRBV19 to TRBJ2-7; D is undetermined. V was shortened by 3 bases and J by 0 bases, with 18 bases between the two germline ends. The CDR3 is made up of 17 amino acids. Germline V gene sequence: CDR1 LNHDA, CDR2 SQIVND (reference sequence). The CDR3 reads CASSIQLSPVSSYEQYF. DNA for the CDR3: TGTGCCAGTAGTATTCAATTGAGTCCAGTGAGCTCCTACGAGCAGTACTTC. The entire variable domain, with the rest obtained from reference TRBV19 and TRBJ2-7, is as follows: DGGITQSPKYLFRKEGQNVTLSCEQNLNHDAMYWYRQDPGQGLRLIYYSQIVNDFQKGDIAEGYSVSREKKESFPLTVTSAQKNPTAFYLCASSIQLSPVSSYEQYFGPGTRLTVT.

V is TRBV7-2 and J is TRBJ1-2, with D tentatively TRBD1 (6 bases). Germline V lookup: CDR1 SGHTA, CDR2 FQGNSA. With 0 bases removed from V and 5 bases from J, the gap between germline ends came to 7 bases. The CDR3 extends over 13 amino acids. CDR3 in DNA: TGTGCCAGCAGCTTAGCTGGACAGTATGGCTACACCTTC. Translation: CASSLAGQYGYTF.

In this sample, this clone turned up a few times. The V and J genes are TRBV27 and TRBJ2-1; D remains unclear. The germline V gene encodes CDR1 MNHEY and CDR2 SMNVEV (reference sequence). V was pared by 3 bases and J by 8 bases, with 11 bases between. This CDR3 region has 13 residues. CDR3 in amino acids: CASSFIGFDEQFF. DNA of the CDR3: TGTGCCAGCAGTTTTATTGGGTTCGATGAGCAGTTCTTC.

The rearrangement links TRBV7-2 to TRBJ2-7; D is undetermined. The V and J ends lost 1 base and 3 bases respectively, with 13 bases between them. CDR1 SGHTA and CDR2 FQGNSA come from the germline V gene. The length of the CDR3 is 15 residues. The CDR3 region has the DNA TGTGCCAGCAGCTTAGATCGGCAGTCGCACTACGAGCAGTACTTC. Translation gives CASSLDRQSHYEQYF. Full variable domain (rest looked up from reference TRBV7-2 and TRBJ2-7): GAGVSQSPSNKVTEKGKDVELRCDPISGHTALYWYRQSLGQGLEFLIYFQGNSAPDKSGLPSDRFSAERTGGSVSTLTIQRTQQEDSAVYLCASSLDRQSHYEQYFGPGTRLTVT.

The gene calls are TRBV7-9 and TRBJ2-3; either TRBD1 or TRBD2 may supply D (5 bases each). Germline V CDR1 and CDR2: SEHNR, FQNEAQ (reference sequence). This CDR3 has 17 amino acids. V lost 1 base to trimming and J lost 0 bases, with 14 bases between them. The CDR3 sequence: CASSLDRVGESTDTQYF. The DNA for the CDR3 is TGTGCCAGCAGCTTAGATCGGGTGGGGGAGAGCACAGATACGCAGTATTTT.